This T cell receptor beta chain is from a study of identical twins (dated by TCRdb to the mid-2010s). A note on the overall study: The study deep-sequenced TCR alpha and beta repertoires from monozygotic twins, unrelated adults of various ages and cord blood to test whether fetal clonotypes persist. To rule out contamination, the twin experiments were replicated at different times with different library preparation protocols.

Results the study describes overall, beyond this receptor: The excess sharing between twins in beta out-of-frame sequences was weaker because fewer shared sequences reduced the signal-to-noise ratio. Out-of-frame TCR alpha sharing in monozygotic twins was systematically underestimated by recombination models, whereas sharing between unrelated individuals was in agreement with the recombination models. Compared with coincidental sharing between unrelated individuals, out-of-frame TCR alpha sequences shared between twins had an excess of sequences with low generation probability. Abundant cord blood beta clonotypes carried fewer insertions; young adult naive repertoires showed a weaker similar trend, while memory repertoires showed none. Conclusions relied on cross-sectional statistical analysis, since the same donors could not be followed over many years. Invariant T cells such as MAIT and iNKT could partly confound zero-insertion analyses, although diverse VJ usage argued against such confounding for most clonotypes.

The germline V gene (reference sequence) sets CDR1 to DFQATT and CDR2 to SNEGSKA. The CDR3 sequence holds 14 residues, the cysteine and phenylalanine included. CDR3 DNA is the only sequence kept; it has 42 bases, read in frame from the first base. Trimming removed 2 bases from V and 2 bases from J, leaving 10 bases between the germline ends. Every donor in the study was a healthy Caucasian. Three pairs of female monozygotic twins, all aged about 18 to 29 years, made up the twin cohort. Peripheral blood mononuclear cells were the source from which RNA for the TCR libraries was isolated. The library came from 5' RACE. Sequencing instrument: Illumina HiSeq 2000. A universal primer binding site was added through template switching, and the final cDNA carried a unique molecular identifier so that TCR cDNA molecules could be counted accurately. Specific primers in the conserved constant-segment region were used to synthesize first-strand cDNA for TCR alpha and beta chains. Each cDNA library was double barcoded, with a SMART-Mk sample barcode plus Illumina barcodes, to control for contamination. Two successive PCR steps introduced TruSeq adapter sequences along with Illumina sample barcodes. The Illumina HiSeq platform was used with custom primers to sequence TCR alpha and beta cDNA libraries. Per the source publication's procedure: MiGEC processed the raw reads to extract unique molecular identifiers, while MiXCR was used to determine the CDR3 positions. For each individual, recombination models were inferred using an EM algorithm with the repgenHMM and IGoR tools. Shared clonotypes were analyzed with the tcR package in R, and sharing was normalized by the product of cloneset sizes. Out-of-frame nonproductive sequences were analyzed to study raw recombination free of thymic and clonal selection effects. TCRdb applied fastp at Q25 and MiXCR to the public reads, then kept only in-frame beta chains. Every CDR3 protein is listed once, alongside the most common genes and DNA of its rows. The V and J calls here are based on TCRdb, not the publication. This sample has under 1 million distinct CDR3 sequences in its table, and around an eighth of those were observed once. The biggest ten clones account for around 1.6% of the sample.

This clonotype was picked up many times. It has no known antigen specificity. Nothing much larger sits one base from this clone, and base qualities are not available. The same data also went into a second study, on yellow fever vaccine responses in identical twins. The other study reports the following: The T cell response to vaccination in identical twins was reported by the authors to appear partly convergent and partly personalized. In the study, vaccine-responding T cell clones were precisely tracked in identical twins.

The sequenced material came from PBMCs. The chain is assembled from TRBV20-1 and TRBJ2-1, with the D gene too uncertain to name. This TCR was recovered from a woman aged 18-29 years in good health. At the DNA level, the sequence is TGCAGTGCTAGATACAGAGTAACCTACAATGAGCAGTTCTTC. Its protein is CSARYRVTYNEQFF.